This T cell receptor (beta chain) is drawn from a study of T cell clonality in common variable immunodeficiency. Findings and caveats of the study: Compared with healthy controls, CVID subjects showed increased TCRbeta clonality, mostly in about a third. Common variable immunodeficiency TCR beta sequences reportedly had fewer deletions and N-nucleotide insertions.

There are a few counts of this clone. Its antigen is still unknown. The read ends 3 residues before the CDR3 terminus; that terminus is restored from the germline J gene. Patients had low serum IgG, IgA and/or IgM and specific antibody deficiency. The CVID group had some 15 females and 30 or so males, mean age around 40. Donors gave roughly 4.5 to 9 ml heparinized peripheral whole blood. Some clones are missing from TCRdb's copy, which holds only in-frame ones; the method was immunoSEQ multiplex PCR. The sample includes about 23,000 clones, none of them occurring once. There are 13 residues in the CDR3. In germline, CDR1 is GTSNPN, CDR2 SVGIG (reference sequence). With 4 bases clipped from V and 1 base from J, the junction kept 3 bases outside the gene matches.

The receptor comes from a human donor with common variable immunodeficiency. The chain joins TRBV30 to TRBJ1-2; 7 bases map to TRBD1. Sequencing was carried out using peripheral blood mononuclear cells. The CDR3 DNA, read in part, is TGTGCCTGGAAAGGGGGCCATAACTATGGC. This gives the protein CAWKGGHNYG. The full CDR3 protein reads CAWKGGHNYGYTF.